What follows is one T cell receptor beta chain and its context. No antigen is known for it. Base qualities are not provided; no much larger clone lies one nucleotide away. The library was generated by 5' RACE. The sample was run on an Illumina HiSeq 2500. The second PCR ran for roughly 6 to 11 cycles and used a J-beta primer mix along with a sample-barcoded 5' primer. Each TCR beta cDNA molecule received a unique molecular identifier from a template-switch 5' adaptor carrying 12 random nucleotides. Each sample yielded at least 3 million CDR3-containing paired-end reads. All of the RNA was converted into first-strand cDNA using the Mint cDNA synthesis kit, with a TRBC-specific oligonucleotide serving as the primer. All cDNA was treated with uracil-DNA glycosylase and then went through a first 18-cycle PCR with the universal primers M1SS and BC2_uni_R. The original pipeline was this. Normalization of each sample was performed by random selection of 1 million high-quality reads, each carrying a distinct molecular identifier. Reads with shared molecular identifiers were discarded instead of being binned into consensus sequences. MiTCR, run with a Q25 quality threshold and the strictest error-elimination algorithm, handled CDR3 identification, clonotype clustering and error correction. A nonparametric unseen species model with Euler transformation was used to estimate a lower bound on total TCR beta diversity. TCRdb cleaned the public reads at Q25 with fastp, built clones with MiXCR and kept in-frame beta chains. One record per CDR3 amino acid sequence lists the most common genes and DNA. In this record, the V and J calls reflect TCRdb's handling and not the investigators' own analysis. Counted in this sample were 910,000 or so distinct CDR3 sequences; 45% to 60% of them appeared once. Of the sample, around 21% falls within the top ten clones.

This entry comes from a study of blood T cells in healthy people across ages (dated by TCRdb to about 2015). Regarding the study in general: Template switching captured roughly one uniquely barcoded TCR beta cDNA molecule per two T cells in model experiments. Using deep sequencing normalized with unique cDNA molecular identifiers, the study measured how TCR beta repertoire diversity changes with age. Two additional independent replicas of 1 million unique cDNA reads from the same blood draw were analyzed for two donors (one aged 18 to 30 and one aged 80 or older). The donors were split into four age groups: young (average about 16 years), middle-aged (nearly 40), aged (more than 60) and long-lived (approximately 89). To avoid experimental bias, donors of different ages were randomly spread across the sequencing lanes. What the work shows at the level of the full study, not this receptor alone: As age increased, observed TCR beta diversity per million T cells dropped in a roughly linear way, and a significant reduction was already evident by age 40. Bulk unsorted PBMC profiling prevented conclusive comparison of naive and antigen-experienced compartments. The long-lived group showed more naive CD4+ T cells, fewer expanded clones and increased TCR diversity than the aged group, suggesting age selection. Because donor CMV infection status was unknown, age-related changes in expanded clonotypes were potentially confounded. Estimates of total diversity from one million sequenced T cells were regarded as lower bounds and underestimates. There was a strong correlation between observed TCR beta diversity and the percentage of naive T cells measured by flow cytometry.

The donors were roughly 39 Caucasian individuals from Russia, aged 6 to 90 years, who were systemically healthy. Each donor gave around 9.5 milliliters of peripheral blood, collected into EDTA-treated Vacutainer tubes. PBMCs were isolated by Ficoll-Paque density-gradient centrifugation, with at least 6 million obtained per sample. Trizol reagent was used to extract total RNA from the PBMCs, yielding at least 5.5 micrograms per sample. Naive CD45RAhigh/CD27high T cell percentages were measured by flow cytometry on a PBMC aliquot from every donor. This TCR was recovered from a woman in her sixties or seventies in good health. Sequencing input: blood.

The base sequence is TGTGCCAGCTCACTTTCACCGGAGTATGGCTACACCTTC. It is translated as CASSLSPEYGYTF. The rearrangement joined TRBV18 to TRBJ1-2; the D gene cannot be named for sure. The CDR3 numbers 13 residues from cysteine through phenylalanine. The kept DNA is CDR3 alone, 39 bases in frame from the first base. The germline V gene yields KGHSH for CDR1 and LQKENI for CDR2. V drops 4 bases and J drops 5 bases, leaving 11 bases in between.